Sequencing of this T cell receptor beta chain was carried out in a study of T cell changes during pregnancy in multiple sclerosis. Trimming left V 4 bases short and J 1 base short, with 17 bases between. The CDR3 is 16 residues long. The V gene's germline CDR1 is MNHNS and CDR2 SASEGT. TCRdb's copy holds only in-frame clones and misses some; the assay was immunoSEQ multiplex PCR. The profile shows about 59,000 clones, 92% of them singletons. Material: peripheral blood, obtained in the third trimester of pregnancy. This TCR came from a female donor in good health, enrolled as a control in a pregnancy study. The chain carries TRBV6-1 and TRBJ2-7, with D possibly matching TRBD1 (6 bases). The CDR3 DNA is TGTGCCAGCAGTGGGGTGGAACAGGGATTTTCCTACGAGCAGTACTTC. Protein: CASSGVEQGFSYEQYF.